These 30 T cell receptor beta chains originate from one sample sequenced in a study of cytomegalovirus exposure and HLA in healthy donors. 60 Vbeta and 13 Jbeta primers were used in PCR. Generated by immunoSEQ multiplex PCR, the TCRdb table keeps only in-frame clones and is missing some. Among around 140,000 clones listed, over 60% were seen once. What was sequenced was PBMCs. Receptor source: a woman aged 55-70 years in good health and CMV-seronegative.

V is TRBV7-2 and J is TRBJ2-1, with 8 bases identical to TRBD2. Looked up from germline, CDR1 is SGHTA and CDR2 is FQGNSA. Losses at the gene ends were 6 bases for V and 0 bases for J; bases not matched to a gene: 7. CDR3 length equals 16 residues. The CDR3 loop reads CASSYGGASSYNEQFF. DNA of the CDR3: TGTGCCAGCAGTTACGGGGGGGCGAGCTCCTACAATGAGCAGTTCTTC.

To note about this clone: Other DNA sequences from this sample encode an identical CDR3 as well. The genes are TRBV28 and TRBJ1-2, with 7 bases lining up with TRBD1. Trimming removed 6 bases from V and 8 bases from J; junction bases left unmatched: 9. In germline, CDR1 is MDHEN, CDR2 SYDVKM. The CDR3 totals 13 residues. This CDR3 is CASSPGGGRGYTF. The CDR3 bases are TGTGCCAGCAGCCCGGGAGGGGGCAGGGGCTACACCTTC.

The CDR3 sequence: CASSLHGTGEGYTF. CDR3 sequence (DNA): TGTGCCAGCAGCCTGCACGGGACAGGGGAGGGCTACACCTTC. The chain joins TRBV14 to TRBJ1-2; 10 bases align to TRBD1. CDR3 length equals 14 residues. The germline V gene has CDR1 SGHDN and CDR2 FVKESK. V lost 4 bases to trimming and J lost 8 bases; unmatched junction nucleotides: 7.

The CDR3 is CASSLGTWGKFKNTEAFF. CDR3 coding DNA: TGTGCCAGCAGCTTAGGGACTTGGGGAAAATTTAAGAACACTGAAGCTTTCTTT. The chain couples TRBV11-2 to TRBJ1-1; no reliable D call. Germline lookup yields CDR1 SGHAT and CDR2 FQNNGV. The CDR3 has 18 amino acids. The germline V and J ends were trimmed by 1 base and 1 base, with 19 bases remaining between them.

V usage is TRBV28 and J usage is TRBJ1-5, with 7 bases lining up with TRBD1. Germline V lookup: CDR1 MDHEN, CDR2 SYDVKM. The length of the CDR3 is 15 residues. With V trimmed by 2 bases and J by 3 bases, 4 bases remained unmatched. The CDR3 loop reads CASSLRDRPNQPQHF. The CDR3 nucleotides read TGTGCCAGCAGTTTACGGGACAGACCCAATCAGCCCCAGCATTTT.

CDR3 amino acids: CASLGELGTGELFF. CDR3 DNA sequence: TGTGCCAGCTTGGGAGAATTAGGCACCGGGGAGCTGTTTTTT. J is TRBJ2-2 and V is TRBV28, with D perhaps TRBD2 (5 bases). V was cut by 8 bases and J by 4 bases, with 14 bases left in between. Germline V gene lookup returns CDR1 MDHEN and CDR2 SYDVKM. The CDR3 is made up of 14 amino acids.

DNA for the CDR3: TGTGCCAGCAGTTTGTTGGCGGGAGGGAAAAATGAGCAGTTCTTC. The encoded protein is CASSLLAGGKNEQFF. The chain carries TRBV27 and TRBJ2-1; 9 bases fit TRBD2. CDR1 is MNHEY, CDR2 SMNVEV, per germline (reference sequence). J lost 7 bases, V lost 3 bases, and 7 bases had no gene match. The CDR3 loop spans 15 amino acids.

V is TRBV2 and J is TRBJ1-3; no clear D. There are 13 residues in the CDR3. Germline CDR1 SNHLY, CDR2 FYNNEI. Trimming pared 7 bases from V and 4 bases from J, leaving 11 bases between. The CDR3 DNA reads as TGTGCCAGCACCGCCTCTACGGGAAACACCATATATTTT. Encoded protein: CASTASTGNTIYF.

This chain connects TRBV28 to TRBJ2-2, with D unclear. Trimming pared 3 bases from V and 6 bases from J, leaving 14 bases between. The CDR3 sequence is 15 residues long. Per the germline V gene, CDR1 is MDHEN and CDR2 is SYDVKM. The CDR3 spells CASSFGLVDAGELFF. DNA of the CDR3: TGTGCCAGCAGTTTCGGCCTAGTGGATGCCGGGGAGCTGTTTTTT.

The sample holds one count of this clone. The genes are TRBV19 and TRBJ2-7, with 7 bases aligning to TRBD1. The CDR3 totals 14 residues. J lost 3 bases, V lost 1 base, and 3 bases had no gene match. Germline-derived CDR1 and CDR2 are LNHDA and SQIVND (reference sequence). CDR3 sequence (DNA): TGTGCCAGTAGTATAGGGGGACAGAACTACGAGCAGTACTTC. Encoded protein: CASSIGGQNYEQYF.

This clone was detected only a few times. CDR3 bases: TGTGCCACCTTTCCGGGTGGCGGGAGATCTTGGGAGCAGTACTTC. Residues: CATFPGGGRSWEQYF. The J gene is TRBJ2-7, the V gene TRBV28; 7 positions agree with TRBD2. Germline CDR1 reads MDHEN; CDR2 reads SYDVKM. This CDR3 has 15 amino acids. V dropped 10 bases and J dropped 7; count of bases not matched to a gene: 19.

The V and J genes are TRBV6-1 and TRBJ1-3; 8 nucleotides line up with TRBD1. The CDR3 contains 15 residues. The germline V gene has CDR1 MNHNS and CDR2 SASEGT. J gave up 0 bases and V 7 bases, and 5 bases lay outside the gene matches. The CDR3 DNA is TGTGCCAGCACTCGACAGGGGTCCTCTGGAAACACCATATATTTT. Translating it yields CASTRQGSSGNTIYF.

This sequence joins TRBV15 and TRBJ1-2; TRBD1 agrees at 7 bases. V lost 0 bases, J lost 4 bases, and 8 bases stayed unmatched. The CDR3 contains 16 residues. Germline CDR1 reads LNHNV; CDR2 reads YYDKDF (reference sequence). The CDR3 is CATSREVTGQAYGYTF. The CDR3, as DNA: TGTGCCACCAGCAGAGAGGTTACCGGACAGGCCTATGGCTACACCTTC.

This clone has a single count. The gene calls are TRBV5-1 and TRBJ1-1, with D hard to call. Trimming removed 5 bases at V and 1 base at J, with 6 bases between. This CDR3 is built from 12 residues. CDR1 SGHRS and CDR2 YFSETQ come from the germline V gene. The CDR3 spells CASRRENTEAFF. CDR3 DNA sequence: TGCGCCAGCAGGAGGGAGAACACTGAAGCTTTCTTT.

This clone was seen only a few times. V and J are TRBV7-3 and TRBJ2-1; TRBD1 agrees at 8 bases. Germline trimming cut 5 bases from V and 4 bases from J; bases unmatched to any gene: 10. The CDR3 extends over 16 amino acids. In germline, CDR1 is SGHTA, CDR2 FQGTGA. Here the CDR3 DNA reads TGTGCCAGCAGCCCAGGGACAGGAGCGCCTTACAATGAGCAGTTCTTC. Its protein product is CASSPGTGAPYNEQFF.

V is TRBV29-1 and J is TRBJ2-7, with D unresolved. Germline CDR1 reads SQVTM; CDR2 reads ANQGSEA. The CDR3 consists of 15 residues. Trimming pared 7 bases from V and 0 bases from J, leaving 19 bases between. The CDR3 region is CSASLGGDSSYEQYF. The CDR3 DNA reads TGCAGCGCCTCCCTAGGTGGAGATAGCTCCTACGAGCAGTACTTC.

Only one count was recorded for this clone. The chain joins TRBV10-2 to TRBJ2-2; D might be TRBD2 (5 bases). V dropped 8 bases and J dropped 6 bases, with 22 bases sitting between them. This CDR3 has 16 amino acids. Germline V gene data show CDR1 as WSHSY and CDR2 as SAAADI. DNA of the CDR3: TGCGCCAGCGGAGGTTTGGGCGGGTTCGGAGCCGGGGAGCTGTTTTTT. It specifies CASGGLGGFGAGELFF.

This rearrangement joins TRBV6-1 to TRBJ1-2, with a weak D call TRBD1 (5 bases). V was trimmed by 7 bases and J by 8 bases, leaving 17 bases between them. The CDR3 has 13 amino acids. From germline, CDR1 is MNHNS and CDR2 SASEGT. The CDR3 DNA reads as TGTGCCAGCACTCTGGGGGGTGGGGCGGGCTACACCTTC. It codes for CASTLGGGAGYTF.

V usage is TRBV7-9 and J usage is TRBJ2-5, with D possibly TRBD1 on 6 matching bases. This CDR3 region has 15 residues. V lost 2 bases, J lost 9 bases, and 19 bases lay in between. Germline CDR1 and CDR2: SEHNR and FQNEAQ (reference sequence). The chain's CDR3 is CASSLYQGTPVAQYF. CDR3 DNA sequence: TGTGCCAGCAGCTTATATCAGGGGACCCCAGTTGCCCAGTACTTC.

The chain employs TRBV5-4 and TRBJ2-7; D is ambiguous. Germline assignment: CDR1 SGHNT and CDR2 YYREEE (reference sequence). V was trimmed by 3 bases and J by 2 bases, leaving 3 bases between them. The CDR3 sequence is 11 residues long. As DNA, the CDR3 is TGTGCCAGCAGCTCCGCCTACGAGCAGTACTTC. This gives the protein CASSSAYEQYF.

The chain links TRBV19 to TRBJ2-3; TRBD2 is a possible D gene (5 bases). The germline V gene has CDR1 LNHDA and CDR2 SQIVND (reference sequence). V was cut by 5 bases and J by 4 bases, with 16 bases left in between. The CDR3 is 15 amino acids. In nucleotides, the CDR3 is TGTGCCAGTAGTTTTCTAGCAGCGGCCGCAGATACGCAGTATTTT. Translating it yields CASSFLAAAADTQYF.

The rearrangement uses TRBV9 and TRBJ2-1, with D tentatively TRBD2 (5 bases). The CDR3 covers 14 residues. CDR1 and CDR2 (germline): SGDLS, YYNGEE. Trimming took off 3 bases at V and 7 bases at J, with 14 bases between the two ends. The CDR3 DNA reads TGTGCCAGCAGCGAGAGCGGTCTCGAGAATGAGCAGTTCTTC. Translation gives CASSESGLENEQFF.

This clone has a handful of counts. The genes are TRBV5-5 and TRBJ2-7; the match to TRBD1 covers 9 bases. The junction had 1 base not matched to a gene; V was cut back by 4 bases and J by 2 bases. The CDR3 extends over 13 amino acids. Germline lookup yields CDR1 SGHKS and CDR2 YYEKEE (reference sequence). The CDR3 sequence: CASSRQGAYEQYF. In DNA, the CDR3 is TGTGCCAGCAGCAGACAGGGGGCCTACGAGCAGTACTTC.

The chain combines TRBV15 with TRBJ1-5; D is perhaps TRBD1 (6 bases). The length of the CDR3 is 18 residues. CDR1 is LNHNV, CDR2 YYDKDF, per germline (reference sequence). The V and J ends lost 0 bases and 1 base respectively, with 16 bases between them. The CDR3 sequence is CATSRDRRQALSNQPQHF. The CDR3 DNA reads TGTGCCACCAGCAGAGATAGGAGACAGGCTTTGAGCAATCAGCCCCAGCATTTT.

V is TRBV9 and J is TRBJ2-7; 11 nucleotides agree with TRBD2. After removal of 0 bases from V and 5 bases from J, the junction contained 7 bases not matched to a gene. Germline lookup yields CDR1 SGDLS and CDR2 YYNGEE. This CDR3 comprises 16 residues. CDR3 bases: TGTGCCAGCAGCGTAGGTGAACTAGCGGGAGTTCACGAGCAGTACTTC. It encodes CASSVGELAGVHEQYF.

The rearrangement links TRBV14 to TRBJ2-5; no clear D. The germline V gene encodes CDR1 SGHDN and CDR2 FVKESK. This CDR3 comprises 12 residues. With 4 bases removed from V and 9 bases from J, the gap between germline ends came to 12 bases. CDR3 sequence reads: CASSRLRKAQYF. In nucleotides, the CDR3 is TGTGCCAGCAGCCGCCTGAGGAAGGCCCAGTACTTC.

This rearrangement joins TRBV5-1 to TRBJ2-7, with TRBD1 matching 10 bases. V dropped 4 bases and J dropped 6; count of bases not matched to a gene: 10. This CDR3 contains 15 residues. Germline CDR1 is SGHRS and CDR2 is YFSETQ. CDR3 sequence: CASSGTGTGVGEQYF. The CDR3 DNA is TGCGCCAGCAGCGGGACCGGGACAGGGGTAGGCGAGCAGTACTTC.

The chain carries TRBV5-1 and TRBJ1-1, with 7 bases fitting TRBD1. The CDR3 is 17 residues long. Germline-derived CDR1 and CDR2 are SGHRS and YFSETQ. Trimming cost V 3 bases and J 1 base; bases outside gene matches: 12. The CDR3 spells CASSYQGGAGRNTEAFF. In DNA form, the CDR3 reads TGCGCCAGCAGCTATCAGGGGGGCGCTGGTCGGAACACTGAAGCTTTCTTT.

The DNA of the CDR3 is TGTGCCAGCAGGGGTACAGGGGTGGGAGCCTACGAGCAGTACTTC. It translates to CASRGTGVGAYEQYF. This chain connects TRBV28 to TRBJ2-7, with TRBD1 identical over 7 bases. The CDR3 spans 15 residues. J lost 2 bases, V lost 6 bases, and 10 bases had no gene match. In germline, CDR1 is MDHEN, CDR2 SYDVKM. Complete variable domain (other parts from reference TRBV28 and TRBJ2-7): DVKVTQSSRYLVKRTGEKVFLECVQDMDHENMFWYRQDPGLGLRLIYFSYDVKMKEKGDIPEGYSVSREKKERFSLILESASTNQTSMYLCASRGTGVGAYEQYFGPGTRLTVT.

The chain is built from TRBV1 and TRBJ2-7; TRBD1 was called by the table and not checked on the DNA. TRBV1 is deemed a pseudogene. The CDR3 loop spans 12 amino acids. CDR3 in amino acids: CTKGGTPYEQYF. The CDR3 DNA reads TGCACTAAAGGTGGGACACCCTACGAGCAGTACTTC.